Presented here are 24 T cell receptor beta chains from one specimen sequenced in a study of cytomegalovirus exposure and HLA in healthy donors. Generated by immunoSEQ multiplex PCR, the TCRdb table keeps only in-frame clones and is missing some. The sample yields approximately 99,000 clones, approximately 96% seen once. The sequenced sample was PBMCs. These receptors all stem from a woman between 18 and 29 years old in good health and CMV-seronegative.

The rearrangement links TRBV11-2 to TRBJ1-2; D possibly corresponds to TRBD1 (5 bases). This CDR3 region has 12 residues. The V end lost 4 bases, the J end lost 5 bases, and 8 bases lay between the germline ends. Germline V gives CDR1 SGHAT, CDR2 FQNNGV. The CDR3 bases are TGTGCCAGCAGCTCTGGGACTTATGGCTACACCTTC. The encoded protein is CASSSGTYGYTF.

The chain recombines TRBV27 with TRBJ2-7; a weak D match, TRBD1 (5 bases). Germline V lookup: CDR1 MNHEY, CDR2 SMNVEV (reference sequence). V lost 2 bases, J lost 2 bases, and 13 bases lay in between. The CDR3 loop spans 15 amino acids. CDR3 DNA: TGTGCCAGCAGTTTAGAGCCAAGGGGTCCCTACGAGCAGTACTTC. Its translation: CASSLEPRGPYEQYF.

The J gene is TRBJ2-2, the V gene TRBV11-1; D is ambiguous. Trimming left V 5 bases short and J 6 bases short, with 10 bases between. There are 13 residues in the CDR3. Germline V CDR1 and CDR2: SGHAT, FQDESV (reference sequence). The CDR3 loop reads CASSIWSPGELFF. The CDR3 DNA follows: TGTGCCAGCAGCATCTGGAGCCCCGGGGAGCTGTTTTTT.

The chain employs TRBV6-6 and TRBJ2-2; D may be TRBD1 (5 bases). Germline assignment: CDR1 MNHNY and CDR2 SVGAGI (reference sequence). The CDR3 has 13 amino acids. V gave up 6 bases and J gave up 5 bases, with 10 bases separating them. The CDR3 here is CASSQGPTGELFF. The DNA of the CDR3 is TGTGCCAGCAGCCAGGGTCCGACCGGGGAGCTGTTTTTT.

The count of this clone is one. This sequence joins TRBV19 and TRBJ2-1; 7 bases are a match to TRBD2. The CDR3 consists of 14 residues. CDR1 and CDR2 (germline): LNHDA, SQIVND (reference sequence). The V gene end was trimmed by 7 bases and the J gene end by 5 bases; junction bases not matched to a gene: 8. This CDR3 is CASNSGEGHNEQFF. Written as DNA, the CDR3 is TGTGCCAGTAACTCCGGGGAGGGCCACAATGAGCAGTTCTTC.

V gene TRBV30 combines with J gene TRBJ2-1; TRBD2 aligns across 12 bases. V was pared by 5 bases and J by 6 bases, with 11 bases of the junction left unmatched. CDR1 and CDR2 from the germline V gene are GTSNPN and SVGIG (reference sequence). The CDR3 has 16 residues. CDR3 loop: CAWQRLAGVVSNEQFF. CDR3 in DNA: TGTGCCTGGCAACGACTAGCGGGGGTCGTCAGCAATGAGCAGTTCTTC.

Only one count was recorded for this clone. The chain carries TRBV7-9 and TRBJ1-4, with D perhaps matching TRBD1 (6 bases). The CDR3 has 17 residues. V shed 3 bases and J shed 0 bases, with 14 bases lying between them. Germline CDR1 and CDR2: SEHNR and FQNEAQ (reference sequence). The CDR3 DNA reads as TGTGCCAGCAGCTTCAAGACAGGAGGTGCAACTAATGAAAAACTGTTTTTT. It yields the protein CASSFKTGGATNEKLFF.

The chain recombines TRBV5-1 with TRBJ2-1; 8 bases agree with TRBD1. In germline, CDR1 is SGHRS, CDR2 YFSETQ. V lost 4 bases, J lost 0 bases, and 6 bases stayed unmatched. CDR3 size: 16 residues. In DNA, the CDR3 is TGCGCCAGCAGCCCTGTGCAGGGGGCCTCCTACAATGAGCAGTTCTTC. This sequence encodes CASSPVQGASYNEQFF.

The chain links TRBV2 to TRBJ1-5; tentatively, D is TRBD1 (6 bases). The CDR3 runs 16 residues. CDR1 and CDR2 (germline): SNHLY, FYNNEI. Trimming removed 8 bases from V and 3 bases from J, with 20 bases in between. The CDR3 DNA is TGTGCCAGCGGGGTTATGGGGGCCCCATACAATCAGCCCCAGCATTTT. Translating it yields CASGVMGAPYNQPQHF.

DNA for the CDR3: TGTGCCAGCTCACCGGACAGGGGAGGCAATGAGCAGTTCTTC. The encoded protein is CASSPDRGGNEQFF. This chain links TRBV18 with TRBJ2-1; 9 bases are a match to TRBD1. This CDR3 spans 14 amino acids. J gave up 6 bases and V 3 bases, and 3 bases lay outside the gene matches. Germline CDR1 reads KGHSH; CDR2 reads LQKENI.

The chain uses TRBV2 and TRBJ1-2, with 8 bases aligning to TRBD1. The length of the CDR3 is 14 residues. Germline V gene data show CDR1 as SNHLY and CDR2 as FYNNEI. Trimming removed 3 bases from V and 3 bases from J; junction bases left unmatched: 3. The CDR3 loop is CASSDQGADYGYTF. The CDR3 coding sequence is TGTGCCAGCAGTGATCAGGGGGCGGACTATGGCTACACCTTC.

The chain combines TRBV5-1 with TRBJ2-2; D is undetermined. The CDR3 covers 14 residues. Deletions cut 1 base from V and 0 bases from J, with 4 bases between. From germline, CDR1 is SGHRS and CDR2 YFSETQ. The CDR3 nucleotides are TGCGCCAGCAGCTTGACAGCGAACACCGGGGAGCTGTTTTTT. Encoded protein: CASSLTANTGELFF.

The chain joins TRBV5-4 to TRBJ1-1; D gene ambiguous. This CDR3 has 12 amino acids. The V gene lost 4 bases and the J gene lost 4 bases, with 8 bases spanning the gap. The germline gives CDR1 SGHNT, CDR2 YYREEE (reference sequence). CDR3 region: CASSLEGTEAFF. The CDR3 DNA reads TGTGCCAGCAGCCTTGAGGGCACTGAAGCTTTCTTT.

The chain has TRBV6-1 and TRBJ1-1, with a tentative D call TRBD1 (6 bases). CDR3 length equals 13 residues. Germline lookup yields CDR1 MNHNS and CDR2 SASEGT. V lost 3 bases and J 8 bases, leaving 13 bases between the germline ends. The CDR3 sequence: CASSEVIDREAFF. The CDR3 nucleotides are TGTGCCAGCAGTGAGGTCATAGACAGGGAAGCTTTCTTT.

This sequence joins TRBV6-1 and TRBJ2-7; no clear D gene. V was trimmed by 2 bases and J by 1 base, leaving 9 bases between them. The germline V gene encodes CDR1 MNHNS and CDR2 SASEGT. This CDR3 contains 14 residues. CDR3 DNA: TGTGCCAGCAGTGAAATCCGGGTGTCCTACGAGCAGTACTTC. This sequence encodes CASSEIRVSYEQYF.

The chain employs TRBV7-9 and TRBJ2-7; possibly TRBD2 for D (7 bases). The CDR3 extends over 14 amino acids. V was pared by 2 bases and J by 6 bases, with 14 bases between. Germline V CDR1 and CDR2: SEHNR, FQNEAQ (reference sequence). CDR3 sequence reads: CASSLLGGPGEQYF. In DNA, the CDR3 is TGTGCCAGCAGCTTATTGGGGGGGCCGGGCGAGCAGTACTTC.

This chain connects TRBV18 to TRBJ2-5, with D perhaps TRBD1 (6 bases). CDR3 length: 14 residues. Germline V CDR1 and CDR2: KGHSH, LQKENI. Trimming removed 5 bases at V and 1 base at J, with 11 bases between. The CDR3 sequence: CASSTGLGQETQYF. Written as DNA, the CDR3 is TGTGCCAGCTCAACAGGGTTGGGCCAAGAGACCCAGTACTTC.

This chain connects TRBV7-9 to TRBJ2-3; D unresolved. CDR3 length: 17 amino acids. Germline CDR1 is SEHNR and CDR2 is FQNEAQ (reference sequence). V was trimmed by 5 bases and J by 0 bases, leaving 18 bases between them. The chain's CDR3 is CASSNYLRTESTDTQYF. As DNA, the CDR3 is TGTGCCAGCAGCAATTACTTACGAACAGAGAGCACAGATACGCAGTATTTT.

The CDR3 here is CASSVAPGNYEQYF. The DNA of the CDR3 is TGTGCCAGCAGCGTAGCACCGGGGAACTACGAGCAGTACTTC. The chain carries TRBV9 and TRBJ2-7; D may be TRBD2 (5 bases). The CDR3 sequence is 14 residues long. The germline gives CDR1 SGDLS, CDR2 YYNGEE. V lost 0 bases, J lost 3 bases, and 10 bases lay in between.

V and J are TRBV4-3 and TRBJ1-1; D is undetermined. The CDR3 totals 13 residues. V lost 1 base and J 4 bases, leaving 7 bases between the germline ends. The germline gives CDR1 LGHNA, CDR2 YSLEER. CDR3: CASSQALVTEAFF. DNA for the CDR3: TGCGCCAGCAGCCAAGCACTGGTCACTGAAGCTTTCTTT.

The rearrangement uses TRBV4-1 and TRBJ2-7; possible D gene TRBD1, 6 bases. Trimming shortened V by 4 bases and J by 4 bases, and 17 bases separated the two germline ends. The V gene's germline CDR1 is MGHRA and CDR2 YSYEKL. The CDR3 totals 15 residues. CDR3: CASSPTAGVIYEQYF. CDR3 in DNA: TGCGCCAGCAGCCCGACGGCAGGGGTGATTTACGAGCAGTACTTC.

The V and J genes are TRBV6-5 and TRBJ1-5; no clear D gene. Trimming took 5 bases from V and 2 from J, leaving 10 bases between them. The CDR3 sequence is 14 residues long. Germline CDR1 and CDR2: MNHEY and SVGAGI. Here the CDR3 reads CASSPGRGNQPQHF. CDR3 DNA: TGTGCCAGCAGTCCCGGGAGGGGCAATCAGCCCCAGCATTTT.

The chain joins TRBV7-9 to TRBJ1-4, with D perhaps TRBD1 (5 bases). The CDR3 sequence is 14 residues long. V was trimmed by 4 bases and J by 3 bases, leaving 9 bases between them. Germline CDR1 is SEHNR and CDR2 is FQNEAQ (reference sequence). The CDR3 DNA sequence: TGTGCCAGCAGCTCGGGGGGGGCTAATGAAAAACTGTTTTTT. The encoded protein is CASSSGGANEKLFF.

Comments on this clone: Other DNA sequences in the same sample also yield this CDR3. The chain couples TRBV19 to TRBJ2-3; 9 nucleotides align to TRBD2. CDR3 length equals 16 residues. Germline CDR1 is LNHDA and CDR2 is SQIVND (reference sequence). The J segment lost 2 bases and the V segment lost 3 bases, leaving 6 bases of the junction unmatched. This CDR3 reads CASSILAGGSTDTQYF. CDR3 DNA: TGTGCCAGTAGTATCCTCGCGGGGGGGTCCACAGATACGCAGTATTTT.